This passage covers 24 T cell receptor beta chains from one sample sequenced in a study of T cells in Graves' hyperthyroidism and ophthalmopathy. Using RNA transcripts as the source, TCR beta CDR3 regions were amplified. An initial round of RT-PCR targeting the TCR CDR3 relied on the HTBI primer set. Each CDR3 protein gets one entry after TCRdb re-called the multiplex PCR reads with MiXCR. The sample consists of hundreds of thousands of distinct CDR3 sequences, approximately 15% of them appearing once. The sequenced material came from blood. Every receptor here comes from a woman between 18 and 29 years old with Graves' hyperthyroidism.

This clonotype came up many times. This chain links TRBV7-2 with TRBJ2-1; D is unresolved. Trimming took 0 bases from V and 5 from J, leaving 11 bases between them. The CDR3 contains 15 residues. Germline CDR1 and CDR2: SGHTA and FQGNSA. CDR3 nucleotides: TGTGCCAGCAGCTTAGCGCTAGGAAGCCACAATGAGCAGTTCTTC. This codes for CASSLALGSHNEQFF.

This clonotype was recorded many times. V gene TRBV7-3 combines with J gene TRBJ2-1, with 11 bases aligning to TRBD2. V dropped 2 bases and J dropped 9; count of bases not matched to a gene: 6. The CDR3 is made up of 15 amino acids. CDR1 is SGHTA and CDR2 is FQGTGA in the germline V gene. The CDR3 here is CASSLLAGGRGEQFF. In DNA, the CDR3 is TGTGCCAGCAGCTTACTAGCGGGAGGACGAGGTGAGCAGTTCTTC.

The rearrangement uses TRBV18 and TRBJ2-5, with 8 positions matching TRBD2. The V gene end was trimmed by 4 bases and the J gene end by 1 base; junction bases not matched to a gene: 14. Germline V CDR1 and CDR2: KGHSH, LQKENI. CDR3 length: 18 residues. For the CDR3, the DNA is TGTGCCAGCTCACGTCCCTTAGGGAGCGGGAGAGTCCAAGAGACCCAGTACTTC. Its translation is CASSRPLGSGRVQETQYF. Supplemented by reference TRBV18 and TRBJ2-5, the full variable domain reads NAGVMQNPRHLVRRRGQEARLRCSPMKGHSHVYWYRQLPEEGLKFMVYLQKENIIDESGMPKERFSAEFPKEGPSILRIQQVVRGDSAAYFCASSRPLGSGRVQETQYFGPGTRLLVL.

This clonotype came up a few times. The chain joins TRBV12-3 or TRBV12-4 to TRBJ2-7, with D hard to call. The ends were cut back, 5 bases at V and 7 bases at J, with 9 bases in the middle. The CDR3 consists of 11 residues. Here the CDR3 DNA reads TGTGCCAGCAGTCGGGTGGGTGAGCAGTACTTC. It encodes CASSRVGEQYF.

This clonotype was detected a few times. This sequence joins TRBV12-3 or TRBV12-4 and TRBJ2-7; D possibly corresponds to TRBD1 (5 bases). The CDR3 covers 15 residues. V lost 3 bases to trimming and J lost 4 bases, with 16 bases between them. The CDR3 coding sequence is TGTGCCAGCAGTTTGACCCAGGGTACTTATTACGAGCAGTACTTC. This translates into CASSLTQGTYYEQYF.

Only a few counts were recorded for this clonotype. The CDR3 sequence: CASSMRSGSNTGELFF. CDR3 coding DNA: TGTGCCAGCTCAATGCGCTCAGGGAGTAACACCGGGGAGCTGTTTTTT. The chain joins TRBV18 to TRBJ2-2; D tentatively fits TRBD1 or TRBD2 (5 bases each). The CDR3 has 16 amino acids. From germline, CDR1 is KGHSH and CDR2 LQKENI. Trimming cost V 5 bases and J 2 bases, with 15 bases left between them.

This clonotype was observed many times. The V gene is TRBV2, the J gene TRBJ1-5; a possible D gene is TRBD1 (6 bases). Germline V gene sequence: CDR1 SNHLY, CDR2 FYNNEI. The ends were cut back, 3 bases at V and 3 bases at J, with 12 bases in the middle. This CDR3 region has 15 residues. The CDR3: CASSEMGGLNQPQHF. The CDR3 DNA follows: TGTGCCAGCAGTGAGATGGGGGGCCTCAATCAGCCCCAGCATTTT.

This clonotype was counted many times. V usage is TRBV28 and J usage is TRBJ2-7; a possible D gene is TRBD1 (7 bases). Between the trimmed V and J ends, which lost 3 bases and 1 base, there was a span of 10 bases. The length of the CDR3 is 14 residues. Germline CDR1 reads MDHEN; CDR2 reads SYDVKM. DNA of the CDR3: TGTGCCAGCAGTTTTGCAGGGGGGTCCTACGAGCAGTACTTC. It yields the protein CASSFAGGSYEQYF.

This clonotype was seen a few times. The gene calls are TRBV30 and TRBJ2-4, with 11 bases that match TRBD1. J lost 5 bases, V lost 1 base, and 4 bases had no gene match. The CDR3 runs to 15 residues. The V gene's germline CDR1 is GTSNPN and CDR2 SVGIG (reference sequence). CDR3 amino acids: CAWSGWGQGENIQYF. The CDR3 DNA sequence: TGTGCCTGGAGTGGATGGGGACAGGGGGAAAACATTCAGTACTTC.

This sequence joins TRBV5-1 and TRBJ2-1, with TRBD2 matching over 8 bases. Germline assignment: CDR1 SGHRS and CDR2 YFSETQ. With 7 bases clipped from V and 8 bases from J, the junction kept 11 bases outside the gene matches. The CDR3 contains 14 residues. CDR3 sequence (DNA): TGCGCCAGCTCGGAGGGACTAGTAGTCCATGAGCAGTTCTTC. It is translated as CASSEGLVVHEQFF.

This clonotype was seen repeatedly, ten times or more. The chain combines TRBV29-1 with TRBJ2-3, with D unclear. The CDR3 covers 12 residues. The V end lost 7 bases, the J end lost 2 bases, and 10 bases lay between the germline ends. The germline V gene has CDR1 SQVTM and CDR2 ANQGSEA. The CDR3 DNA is TGCAGCGGCGGAAGGGTCACAGATACGCAGTATTTT. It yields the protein CSGGRVTDTQYF.

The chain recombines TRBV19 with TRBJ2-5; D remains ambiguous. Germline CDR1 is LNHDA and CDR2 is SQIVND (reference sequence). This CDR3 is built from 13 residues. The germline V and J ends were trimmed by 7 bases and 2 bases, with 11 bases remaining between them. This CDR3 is CASNQAGQETQYF. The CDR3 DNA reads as TGTGCCAGTAATCAGGCCGGACAAGAGACCCAGTACTTC.

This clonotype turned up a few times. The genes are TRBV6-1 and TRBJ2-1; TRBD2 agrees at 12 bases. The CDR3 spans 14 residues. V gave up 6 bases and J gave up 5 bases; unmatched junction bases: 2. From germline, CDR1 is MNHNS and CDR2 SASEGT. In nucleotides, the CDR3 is TGTGCCAGCAGGACTAGCGGGGGCCACAATGAGCAGTTCTTC. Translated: CASRTSGGHNEQFF.

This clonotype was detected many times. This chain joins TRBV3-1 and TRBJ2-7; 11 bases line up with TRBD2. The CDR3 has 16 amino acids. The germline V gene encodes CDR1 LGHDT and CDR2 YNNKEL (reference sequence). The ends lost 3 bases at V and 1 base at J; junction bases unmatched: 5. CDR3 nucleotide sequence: TGTGCCAGCAGCCAGATTAGGACTAGCGGGTCCTACGAGCAGTACTTC. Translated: CASSQIRTSGSYEQYF.

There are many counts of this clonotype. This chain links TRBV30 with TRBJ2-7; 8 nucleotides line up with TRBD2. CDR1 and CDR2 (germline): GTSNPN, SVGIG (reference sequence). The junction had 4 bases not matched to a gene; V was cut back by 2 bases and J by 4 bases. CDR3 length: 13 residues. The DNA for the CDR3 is TGTGCCTGGAGTCGCGGGAGGCCATACGAGCAGTACTTC. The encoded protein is CAWSRGRPYEQYF.

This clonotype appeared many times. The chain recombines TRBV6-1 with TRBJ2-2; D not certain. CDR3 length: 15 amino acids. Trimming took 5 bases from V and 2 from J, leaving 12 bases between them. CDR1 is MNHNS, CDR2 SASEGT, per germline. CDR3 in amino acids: CASSYDGENTGELFF. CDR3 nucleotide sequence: TGTGCCAGCAGTTACGATGGCGAAAACACCGGGGAGCTGTTTTTT.

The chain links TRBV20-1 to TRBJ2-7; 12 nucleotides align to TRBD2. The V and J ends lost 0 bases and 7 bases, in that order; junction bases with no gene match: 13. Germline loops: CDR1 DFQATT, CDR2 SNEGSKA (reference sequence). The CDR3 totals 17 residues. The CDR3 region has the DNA TGCAGTGCTAGAGATTTGGCTAGCGGGAGGGCCCCTTGGGAGCAGTACTTC. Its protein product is CSARDLASGRAPWEQYF.

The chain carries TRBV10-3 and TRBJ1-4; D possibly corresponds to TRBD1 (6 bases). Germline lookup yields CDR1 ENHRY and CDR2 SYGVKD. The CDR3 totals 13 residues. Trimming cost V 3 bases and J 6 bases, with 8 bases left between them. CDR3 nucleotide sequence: TGTGCCATCAGTGACAACAGGGATGAAAAACTGTTTTTT. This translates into CAISDNRDEKLFF.

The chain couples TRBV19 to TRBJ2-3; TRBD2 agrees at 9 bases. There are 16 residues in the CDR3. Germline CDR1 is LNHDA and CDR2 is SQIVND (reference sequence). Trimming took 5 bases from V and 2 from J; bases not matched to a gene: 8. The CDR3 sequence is CASSPGTSIFTDTQYF. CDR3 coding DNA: TGTGCCAGTAGTCCCGGGACTAGCATTTTCACAGATACGCAGTATTTT.

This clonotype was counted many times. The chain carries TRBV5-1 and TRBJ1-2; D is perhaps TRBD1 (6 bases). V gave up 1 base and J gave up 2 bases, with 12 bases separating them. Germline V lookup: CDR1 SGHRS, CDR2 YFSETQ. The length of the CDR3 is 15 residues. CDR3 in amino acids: CASSLTTGLNYGYTF. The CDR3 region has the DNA TGCGCCAGCAGCTTGACGACAGGTCTCAACTATGGCTACACCTTC.

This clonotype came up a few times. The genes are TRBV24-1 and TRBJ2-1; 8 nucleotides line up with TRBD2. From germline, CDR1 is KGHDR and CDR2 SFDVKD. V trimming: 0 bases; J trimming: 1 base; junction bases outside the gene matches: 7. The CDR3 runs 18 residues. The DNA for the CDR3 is TGTGCCACCAGTGATTTGCTGGGACTAGTCTATTCCTACAATGAGCAGTTCTTC. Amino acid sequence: CATSDLLGLVYSYNEQFF.

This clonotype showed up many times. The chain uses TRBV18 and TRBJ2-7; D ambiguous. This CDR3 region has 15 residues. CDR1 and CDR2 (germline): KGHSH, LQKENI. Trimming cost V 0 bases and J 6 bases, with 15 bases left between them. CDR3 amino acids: CASSPPTLVGLEQYF. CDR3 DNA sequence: TGTGCCAGCTCACCACCAACGCTTGTTGGCCTCGAGCAGTACTTC.

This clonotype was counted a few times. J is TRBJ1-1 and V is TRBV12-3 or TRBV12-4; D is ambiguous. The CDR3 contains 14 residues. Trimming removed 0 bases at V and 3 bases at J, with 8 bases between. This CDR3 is CASSLAHGDTEAFF. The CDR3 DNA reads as TGTGCCAGCAGTTTAGCGCACGGCGACACTGAAGCTTTCTTT.

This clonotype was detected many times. The CDR3 bases are TGCAGTGCTAGTCGGGTGGCTAGGACAGTTGGATCACCCCTCCACTTT. It yields the protein CSASRVARTVGSPLHF. V is TRBV20-1 and J is TRBJ1-6, with D maybe TRBD1 (6 bases). The CDR3 covers 16 residues. With 3 bases removed from V and 10 bases from J, the gap between germline ends came to 22 bases. Germline V gives CDR1 DFQATT, CDR2 SNEGSKA (reference sequence).